These 21 T cell receptor beta chains came from one sample sequenced in a study of T cell clonality in common variable immunodeficiency. Study-level findings and limits: Fewer deletions and N-nucleotide insertions were reportedly seen in common variable immunodeficiency TCR beta sequences.

TCRdb's table, derived via immunoSEQ multiplex PCR, lists solely in-frame clones and lacks some. This sample includes under 20,000 clones with no singletons; its ten biggest clones take up under 25%. These receptors' targets are unknown. Input material: peripheral blood mononuclear cells. The receptors derive from a human donor with common variable immunodeficiency.

In its sample, this clone was seen many times. The sequenced fragment ends 3 residues before the CDR3 boundary, so the rest is inferred from the germline J gene. V usage is TRBV4-1 and J usage is TRBJ2-1; D may be TRBD2 (5 bases). The CDR3 is 17 amino acids. Per germline, CDR1 MGHRA and CDR2 YSYEKL. V shed 0 bases and J shed 0 bases, with 12 bases lying between them. CDR3 protein: CASSQDPSPSSYNEQFF. The CDR3 bases that were read are TGCGCCAGCAGCCAAGATCCTAGCCCAAGCTCCTACAATGAG.

Only a few counts were recorded for this clone. The read ends 3 residues before the CDR3 terminus; that terminus is restored from the germline J gene. The chain combines TRBV2 with TRBJ2-2; D might be TRBD2 (6 bases). The CDR3 runs 17 residues. The V gene's germline CDR1 is SNHLY and CDR2 FYNNEI. The V gene lost 6 bases and the J gene lost 9 bases, with 26 bases spanning the gap. The CDR3 DNA, read in part, is TGTGCCAGCAGCCTACACATATCACCGGGACTCCGTCGGGAG. Translation: CASSLHISPGLRRE. The entire CDR3 reads CASSLHISPGLRRELFF.

This clone is large. The read ends 3 residues before the CDR3 terminus; that terminus is restored from the germline J gene. The chain combines TRBV6-2 or TRBV6-3 with TRBJ2-1, with D possibly matching TRBD2 (5 bases). The CDR3 is 13 residues long. Trimming left V 2 bases short and J 8 bases short, with 10 bases between. Germline-derived CDR1 and CDR2 are MNHEY and SVGEGT. The sequenced CDR3 bases are TGTGCCAGCAGTTACAGAGACGGGGATGAG. Translated: CASSYRDGDE. The CDR3 in its entirety is CASSYRDGDEQFF.

This clone was observed a few times. The CDR3 end lies 3 residues beyond the end of the read and is filled in from the germline J gene. V gene TRBV19 combines with J gene TRBJ1-5; 7 positions match TRBD1. Germline assignment: CDR1 LNHDA and CDR2 SQIVND (reference sequence). The CDR3 totals 16 residues. Trimming took 5 bases from V and 4 from J; bases not matched to a gene: 11. CDR3 residues: CASSDFIGTVNQPQHF. The CDR3 bases that were read are TGTGCCAGTAGTGATTTTATCGGGACAGTTAATCAGCCC.

This clone occurred a few times. The read gets to within 3 residues of the CDR3 end, and the germline J gene fills in the rest. The chain combines TRBV30 with TRBJ2-7, with D maybe TRBD1 (5 bases). In germline, CDR1 is GTSNPN, CDR2 SVGIG (reference sequence). The V end lost 2 bases, the J end lost 3 bases, and 11 bases lay between the germline ends. The CDR3 spans 13 residues. CDR3 DNA, as far as it was read: TGTGCCTGGAGTAGGTTTCAGGGCTACGAG. Translation: CAWSRFQGYE. The complete CDR3 reads CAWSRFQGYEQYF.

Comment on this clone: The CDR3 is cut off 3 residues early in the read; its end comes from the germline J gene. This chain connects TRBV7-3 to TRBJ2-2; possible D gene TRBD2, 6 bases. V lost 9 bases to trimming and J lost 0 bases, with 11 bases between them. The germline CDR1 and CDR2 sequences are SGHTA and FQGTGA. There are 14 residues in the CDR3. The CDR3 is CASRGTANTGELFF. CDR3 DNA (partial): TGTGCCAGTCGGGGGACCGCGAACACCGGGGAG.

There are a few counts of this clone. The sequenced fragment ends 3 residues before the CDR3 boundary, so the rest is inferred from the germline J gene. This chain joins TRBV2 and TRBJ2-1; TRBD1 aligns across 8 bases. This CDR3 comprises 15 residues. The trim removed 5 bases at V and 4 bases at J, leaving 7 bases unmatched. The germline CDR1 and CDR2 sequences are SNHLY and FYNNEI. The DNA read from the CDR3 is TGTGCCAGCAGTTCCGACAGGGGAATATACAATGAG. Translation gives CASSSDRGIYNE. The full CDR3 protein is CASSSDRGIYNEQFF.

This clone was seen only a few times. The CDR3 end lies 3 residues beyond the end of the read and is filled in from the germline J gene. V usage is TRBV19 and J usage is TRBJ2-1; 7 bases fit TRBD2. The CDR3 is 14 amino acids. The V gene end was trimmed by 3 bases and the J gene end by 6 bases; junction bases not matched to a gene: 5. Germline V lookup: CDR1 LNHDA, CDR2 SQIVND (reference sequence). The CDR3 DNA, read in part, is TGTGCCAGTAGTATTCGTGCGGGAGTCAATGAG. This encodes CASSIRAGVNE. Given in full, the CDR3 is CASSIRAGVNEQFF. Using reference TRBV19 and TRBJ2-1 for the parts outside the CDR3, the full variable domain is DGGITQSPKYLFRKEGQNVTLSCEQNLNHDAMYWYRQDPGQGLRLIYYSQIVNDFQKGDIAEGYSVSREKKESFPLTVTSAQKNPTAFYLCASSIRAGVNEQFFGPGTRLTVL.

The part of the CDR3 DNA that was read is TGTGCCAGCTCCCAGGGAAGAGATACG. Translation gives CASSQGRDT. The CDR3 in its entirety is CASSQGRDTQYF. The gene calls are TRBV18 and TRBJ2-3; possible D gene TRBD1, 5 bases. Coverage ceases 3 residues before the CDR3 finishes, and the germline J gene fills in the end. From germline, CDR1 is KGHSH and CDR2 LQKENI. V lost 6 bases and J lost 5, with 9 bases in between. There are 12 residues in the CDR3.

This clone is medium-sized (0.01 to 0.1%) in the sample. The CDR3 goes on 3 residues after the read ends, and that part is filled in from the germline J gene. V gene TRBV20-1 combines with J gene TRBJ1-5, with D uncertain. Trimming removed 5 bases at V and 3 bases at J, with 11 bases between. Germline V gene sequence: CDR1 DFQATT, CDR2 SNEGSKA (reference sequence). The CDR3 is 13 amino acids. The part of the CDR3 DNA that was read is TGCAGTGCTGCCCGAGACACCAATCAGCCC. It yields the protein CSAARDTNQP. The full-length CDR3 reads as CSAARDTNQPQHF.

This clone showed up many times. With the read ending 3 residues before the CDR3 end, the germline J gene is used to fill in that end. The V gene is TRBV7-2, the J gene TRBJ1-5; 7 nucleotides match TRBD1. The length of the CDR3 is 14 residues. Trimming at V came to 4 bases and at J to 1 base, leaving 1 base not matched to a gene. Germline V gene sequence: CDR1 SGHTA, CDR2 FQGNSA. CDR3 DNA (partial): TGTGCCAGCAGCTCGGACAGGAGCAATCAGCCC. It is translated as CASSSDRSNQP. The CDR3 in its entirety is CASSSDRSNQPQHF.

Comments on this clone: The read ends 3 residues early relative to the CDR3; the germline J gene fills the gap. The chain is built from TRBV30 and TRBJ2-1; 7 bases are shared with TRBD2. The CDR3 sequence is 17 residues long. J lost 0 bases, V lost 4 bases, and 12 bases had no gene match. Per germline, CDR1 GTSNPN and CDR2 SVGIG (reference sequence). CDR3 loop: CAWIRGVAGHSYNEQFF. CDR3 bases read: TGTGCCTGGATTAGAGGCGTAGCGGGCCACTCCTACAATGAG.

The part of the CDR3 DNA that was read is TGTGCCTGGAGTAATAAACAGGGGGCTTATATGGGCAATCAGCCC. Protein product: CAWSNKQGAYMGNQP. The full-length CDR3 reads as CAWSNKQGAYMGNQPQHF. The chain combines TRBV30 with TRBJ1-5; 9 nucleotides agree with TRBD1. The read ends 3 residues shy of where the CDR3 ends; the end is completed using the germline J gene. V shed 2 bases, J shed 2 bases, and the junction held 13 bases outside the gene matches. CDR3 length: 18 residues. The V gene's germline CDR1 is GTSNPN and CDR2 SVGIG (reference sequence).

This clone has a handful of counts. The read falls 3 residues short of the CDR3 end, and the missing part is taken from the germline J gene. The V gene is TRBV5-1, the J gene TRBJ2-5; 11 positions agree with TRBD2. Unmatched junction bases numbered 5, after V lost 3 bases and J lost 1 base. This CDR3 is built from 16 residues. Germline loops: CDR1 SGHRS, CDR2 YFSETQ. The chain's CDR3 is CASSSKLAGVQETQYF. CDR3 DNA, as far as it was read: TGCGCCAGCAGCTCGAAACTAGCGGGGGTCCAAGAGACC.

This clone appeared a few times. The covered CDR3 bases are TGTGCCAGTAGCCAATACTCCGGGGCCAACGTC. Residues: CASSQYSGANV. The whole CDR3 is CASSQYSGANVLTF. The rearrangement joins TRBV19 to TRBJ2-6; D is unresolved. The CDR3 end lies 3 residues beyond the end of the read and is filled in from the germline J gene. CDR1 LNHDA and CDR2 SQIVND come from the germline V gene (reference sequence). The CDR3 length is 14 residues. The ends were cut back, 6 bases at V and 4 bases at J, with 10 bases in the middle.

This clone was seen a handful of times. CDR3 bases read: TGTGCCAGTAGCCGGGACTCCTATGGC. Translation gives CASSRDSYG. The full CDR3 is CASSRDSYGYTF. V is TRBV19 and J is TRBJ1-2; D is perhaps TRBD1 (5 bases). The read stops 3 residues short of the end of the CDR3; the missing end is completed from the germline J gene. Per the germline V gene, CDR1 is LNHDA and CDR2 is SQIVND (reference sequence). The V gene lost 6 bases and the J gene lost 4 bases, with 9 bases spanning the gap. The CDR3 sequence is 12 residues long.

This clone was picked up many times. The DNA ends 3 residues before the CDR3 does, and the rest of the CDR3 is filled in from the germline J gene. The chain couples TRBV30 to TRBJ2-6, with D perhaps matching TRBD2 (6 bases). From germline, CDR1 is GTSNPN and CDR2 SVGIG (reference sequence). V was trimmed by 8 bases and J by 2 bases, leaving 10 bases between them. This CDR3 contains 13 residues. The CDR3 DNA, read in part, is TGTGCCGTTTCGGGGGCTGGGGCCAACGTC. Protein product: CAVSGAGANV. The whole CDR3 is CAVSGAGANVLTF.

CDR3 in amino acids: CASSLTGTGAEKLFF. The covered CDR3 bases are TGTGCCAGCAGCTTGACCGGGACAGGGGCCGAAAAA. V usage is TRBV7-2 and J usage is TRBJ1-4, with 10 bases matching TRBD1. The read finishes 3 residues shy of the CDR3 end, and the germline J gene is used to complete it. Germline assignment: CDR1 SGHTA and CDR2 FQGNSA. With V trimmed by 3 bases and J by 8 bases, 6 bases remained unmatched. CDR3 length: 15 residues.

This clone was detected many times. Sequencing ends 3 residues short of the CDR3 end; the germline J gene provides the rest. The V and J genes are TRBV18 and TRBJ1-1; 7 nucleotides match TRBD1. The CDR3 is 14 amino acids. J lost 5 bases, V lost 3 bases, and 6 bases had no gene match. From germline, CDR1 is KGHSH and CDR2 LQKENI. CDR3 protein: CASSPQTGRTEAFF. The sequenced CDR3 bases are TGTGCCAGCTCACCTCAGACAGGGAGGACTGAA. The complete variable domain, with remaining parts taken from reference TRBV18 and TRBJ1-1, reads NAGVMQNPRHLVRRRGQEARLRCSPMKGHSHVYWYRQLPEEGLKFMVYLQKENIIDESGMPKERFSAEFPKEGPSILRIQQVVRGDSAAYFCASSPQTGRTEAFFGQGTRLTVV.

To note about this clone: The read is 3 residues too short to cover the CDR3 end, so that end is filled in from the germline J gene. The J gene is TRBJ2-2, the V gene TRBV7-3, with D possibly TRBD1 on 5 matching bases. The germline V and J ends were trimmed by 8 bases and 4 bases, with 20 bases remaining between them. The CDR3 runs 16 residues. Per the germline V gene, CDR1 is SGHTA and CDR2 is FQGTGA. The CDR3 is CASGARRGDGTGELFF. CDR3 DNA, as far as it was read: TGTGCCAGCGGGGCTCGAAGGGGTGATGGCACCGGGGAG.

About this clone itself: Read data end 3 residues before the CDR3 end; the end is taken from the germline J gene. The J gene is TRBJ2-3, the V gene TRBV19, with D maybe TRBD2 (7 bases). V was shortened by 4 bases and J by 3 bases, with 17 bases between the two germline ends. The germline gives CDR1 LNHDA, CDR2 SQIVND (reference sequence). The CDR3 is made up of 16 amino acids. CDR3 region: CASSTPFRGGTDTQYF. CDR3 DNA, as far as it was read: TGTGCCAGTAGTACCCCGTTCAGGGGAGGGACAGATACG.